This T cell receptor beta chain derives from a study of early T cells in non-severe SARS-CoV-2 infection. Study context: The chains were unpaired, and the sequenced material was bulk RNA from unsorted whole blood.

This clonotype was picked up a small number of times. Its antigen is as yet unknown. Study-wide points: Sequences matched to VDJdb favored anti-spike CD8 responses, while private and CD4 specificities were missed.

Germline V gene lookup returns CDR1 SGHNT and CDR2 YENEEA. The V and J ends lost 5 bases and 7 bases respectively, with 20 bases between them. The CDR3 loop spans 15 amino acids. Attachment of unique molecular identifiers was made to individual cDNA molecules. TCRdb independently ran MiXCR on the 5' RACE reads; one entry per CDR3 protein. The sample consists of fewer than 25,000 distinct CDR3 sequences, 3.5% to 4.5% of them appearing once. The TCR comes from an adult who was a healthcare worker with PCR-confirmed SARS-CoV-2 infection or an uninfected control (not recorded which). The sequenced sample was whole blood. The chain recombines TRBV11-3 with TRBJ2-5, with D possibly being TRBD1 or TRBD2 (5 bases each). As DNA, the CDR3 is TGTGCCAGCAGCGCCGCCCGGGACCTCGCGGGGACCCAGTACTTC. Translated, it gives CASSAARDLAGTQYF.